Below are 2 T cell receptor beta chains sequenced from a single sample in a study of shared clonotypes between healthy human individuals. The assay was immunoSEQ multiplex PCR, and TCRdb's table has in-frame clones only and misses some. This table holds millions of clones, more than 80% found once. The sequenced material came from naive CD4+ T cells sorted from blood. The subset was: CD45RA+ positively selected. These receptors all come from a man younger than 35 in good health.

A word on this clone: Other DNA sequences within the sample encode an identical CDR3. This sequence joins TRBV7-2 and TRBJ2-7, with D unclear. The germline V and J ends were trimmed by 1 base and 2 bases, with 6 bases remaining between them. Looked up from germline, CDR1 is SGHTA and CDR2 is FQGNSA. The CDR3 is made up of 13 amino acids. The CDR3 is CASSLGRTYEQYF. The CDR3 DNA reads as TGTGCCAGCAGCTTAGGCAGAACCTACGAGCAGTACTTC.

The J gene is TRBJ2-1, the V gene TRBV11-2; D uncertain. This CDR3 is built from 15 residues. The germline gives CDR1 SGHAT, CDR2 FQNNGV. Between the trimmed V and J ends, which lost 0 bases and 3 bases, there was a span of 9 bases. The CDR3 protein is CASSLESSSYNEQFF. In DNA, the CDR3 is TGTGCCAGCAGCTTAGAATCTAGTAGCTACAATGAGCAGTTCTTC.